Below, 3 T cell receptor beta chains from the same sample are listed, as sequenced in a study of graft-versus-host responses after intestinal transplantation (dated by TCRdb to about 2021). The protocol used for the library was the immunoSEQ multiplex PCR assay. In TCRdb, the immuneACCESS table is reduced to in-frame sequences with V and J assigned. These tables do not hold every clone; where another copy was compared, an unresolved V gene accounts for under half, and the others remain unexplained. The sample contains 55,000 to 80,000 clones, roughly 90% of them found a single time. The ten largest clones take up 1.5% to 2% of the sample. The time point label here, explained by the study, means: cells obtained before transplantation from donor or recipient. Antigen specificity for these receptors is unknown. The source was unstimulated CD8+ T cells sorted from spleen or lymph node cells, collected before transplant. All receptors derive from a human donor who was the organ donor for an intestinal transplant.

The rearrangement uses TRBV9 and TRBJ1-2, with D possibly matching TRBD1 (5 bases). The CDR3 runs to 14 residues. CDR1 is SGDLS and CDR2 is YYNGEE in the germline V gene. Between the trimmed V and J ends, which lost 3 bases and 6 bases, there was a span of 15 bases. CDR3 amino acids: CASSAPPGEHGYTF. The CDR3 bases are TGTGCCAGCAGCGCCCCCCCGGGGGAACATGGCTACACCTTC.

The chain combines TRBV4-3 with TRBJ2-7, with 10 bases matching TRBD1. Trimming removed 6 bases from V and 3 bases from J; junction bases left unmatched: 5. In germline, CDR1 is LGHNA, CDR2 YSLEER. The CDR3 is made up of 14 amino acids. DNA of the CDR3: TGCGCCAGCAGTCCGAGGACAGGGGGCTACGAGCAGTACTTC. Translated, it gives CASSPRTGGYEQYF.

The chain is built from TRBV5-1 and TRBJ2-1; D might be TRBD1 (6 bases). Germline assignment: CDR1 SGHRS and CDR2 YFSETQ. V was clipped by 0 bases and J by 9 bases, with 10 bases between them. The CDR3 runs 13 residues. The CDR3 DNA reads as TGCGCCAGCAGCTTGGCCGGGACAAGTGAGCAGTTCTTC. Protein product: CASSLAGTSEQFF.